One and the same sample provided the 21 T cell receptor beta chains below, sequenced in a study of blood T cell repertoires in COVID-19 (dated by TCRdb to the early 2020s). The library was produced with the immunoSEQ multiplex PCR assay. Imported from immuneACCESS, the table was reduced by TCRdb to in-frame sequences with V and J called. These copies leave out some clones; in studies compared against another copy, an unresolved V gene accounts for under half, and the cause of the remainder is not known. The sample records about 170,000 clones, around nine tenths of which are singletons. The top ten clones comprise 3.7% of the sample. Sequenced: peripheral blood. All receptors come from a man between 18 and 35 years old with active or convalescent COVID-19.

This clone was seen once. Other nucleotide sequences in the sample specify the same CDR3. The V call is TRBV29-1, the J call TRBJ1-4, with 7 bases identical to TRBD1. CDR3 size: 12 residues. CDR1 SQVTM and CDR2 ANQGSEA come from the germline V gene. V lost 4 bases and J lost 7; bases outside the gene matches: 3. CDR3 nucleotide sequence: TGCAGCGTTGGCCAGGGGGGTGAAAAACTGTTTTTT. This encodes CSVGQGGEKLFF.

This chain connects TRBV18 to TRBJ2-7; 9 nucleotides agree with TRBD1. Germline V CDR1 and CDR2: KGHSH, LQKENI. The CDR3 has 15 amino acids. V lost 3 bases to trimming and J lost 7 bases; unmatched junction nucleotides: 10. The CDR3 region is CASSPGTGNPGEQYV. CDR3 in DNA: TGTGCCAGCTCACCGGGGACAGGGAACCCGGGGGAGCAGTACGTC.

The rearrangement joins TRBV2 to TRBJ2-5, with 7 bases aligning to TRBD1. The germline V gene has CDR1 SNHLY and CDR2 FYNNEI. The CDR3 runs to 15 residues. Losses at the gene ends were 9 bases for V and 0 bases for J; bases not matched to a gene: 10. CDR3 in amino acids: CASMPGGWDQETQYF. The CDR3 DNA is TGTGCCAGTATGCCAGGGGGTTGGGACCAAGAGACCCAGTACTTC. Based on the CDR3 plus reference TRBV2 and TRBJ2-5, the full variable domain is EPEVTQTPSHQVTQMGQEVILRCVPISNHLYFYWYRQILGQKVEFLVSFYNNEISEKSEIFDDQFSVERPDGSNFTLKIRSTKLEDSAMYFCASMPGGWDQETQYFGPGTRLLVL.

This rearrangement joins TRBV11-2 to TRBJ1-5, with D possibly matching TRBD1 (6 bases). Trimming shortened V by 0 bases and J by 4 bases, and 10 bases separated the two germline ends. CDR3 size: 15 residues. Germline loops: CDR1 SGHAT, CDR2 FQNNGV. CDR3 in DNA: TGTGCCAGCAGCTTAGAGGGGGCAGGGAATCAGCCCCAGCATTTT. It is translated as CASSLEGAGNQPQHF.

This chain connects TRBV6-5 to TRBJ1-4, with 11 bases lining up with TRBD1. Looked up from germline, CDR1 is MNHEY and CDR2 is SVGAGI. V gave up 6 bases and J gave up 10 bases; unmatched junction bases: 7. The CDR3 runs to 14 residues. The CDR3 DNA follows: TGTGCCAGCAGGAGGGACAGGGGGGTCGTAAAACTGTTTTTT. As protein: CASRRDRGVVKLFF.

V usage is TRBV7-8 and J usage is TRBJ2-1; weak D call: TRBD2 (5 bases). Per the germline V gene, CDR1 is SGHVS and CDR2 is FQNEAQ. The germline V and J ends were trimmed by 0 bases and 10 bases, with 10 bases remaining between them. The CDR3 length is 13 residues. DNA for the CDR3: TGTGCCAGCAGCTTAGCGCAGGAGCGGGAGCAGTTCTTC. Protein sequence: CASSLAQEREQFF.

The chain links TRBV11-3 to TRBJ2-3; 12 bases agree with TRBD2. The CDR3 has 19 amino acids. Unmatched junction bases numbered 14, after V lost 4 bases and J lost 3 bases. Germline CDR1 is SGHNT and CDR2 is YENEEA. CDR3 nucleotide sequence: TGTGCCAGCAGCTCGAGCGGGACTAGCGGGCCGGGGTGGACAGATACGCAGTATTTT. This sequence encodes CASSSSGTSGPGWTDTQYF.

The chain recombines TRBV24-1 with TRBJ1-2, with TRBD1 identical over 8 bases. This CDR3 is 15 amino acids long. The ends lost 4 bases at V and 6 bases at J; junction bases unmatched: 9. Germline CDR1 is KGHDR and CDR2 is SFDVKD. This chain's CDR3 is CATSDQSGRGHGYTF. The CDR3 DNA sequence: TGTGCCACCAGTGACCAGTCTGGCAGGGGGCATGGCTACACCTTC.

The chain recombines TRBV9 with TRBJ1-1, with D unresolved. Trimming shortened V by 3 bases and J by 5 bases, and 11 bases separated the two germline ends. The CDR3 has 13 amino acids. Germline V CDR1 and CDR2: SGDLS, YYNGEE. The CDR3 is CASSETTGTEAFF. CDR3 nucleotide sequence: TGTGCCAGCAGCGAGACGACGGGTACTGAAGCTTTCTTT.

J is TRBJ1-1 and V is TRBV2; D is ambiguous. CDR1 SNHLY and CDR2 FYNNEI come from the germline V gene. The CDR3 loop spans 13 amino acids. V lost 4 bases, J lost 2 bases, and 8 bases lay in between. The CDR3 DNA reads TGTGCCAGCAGTGTGGGCAGTAACACTGAAGCTTTCTTT. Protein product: CASSVGSNTEAFF.

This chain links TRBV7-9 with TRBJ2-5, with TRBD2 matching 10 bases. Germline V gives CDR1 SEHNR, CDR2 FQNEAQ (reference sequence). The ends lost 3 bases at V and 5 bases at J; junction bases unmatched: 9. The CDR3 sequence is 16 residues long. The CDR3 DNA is TGTGCCAGCAGCTTGCGGGTCTCTAGCGGGAGTGAGACCCAGTACTTC. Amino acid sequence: CASSLRVSSGSETQYF.

CDR3 DNA: TGTGCCAGCAGCTTCGGGACAGGTCTCGAGCAGTACGTC. Protein sequence: CASSFGTGLEQYV. V gene TRBV5-8 combines with J gene TRBJ2-7, with 8 bases matching TRBD1. Germline V gene lookup returns CDR1 SGHTS and CDR2 YDEGEE. The CDR3 consists of 13 residues. The junction had 4 bases not matched to a gene; V was cut back by 2 bases and J by 6 bases.

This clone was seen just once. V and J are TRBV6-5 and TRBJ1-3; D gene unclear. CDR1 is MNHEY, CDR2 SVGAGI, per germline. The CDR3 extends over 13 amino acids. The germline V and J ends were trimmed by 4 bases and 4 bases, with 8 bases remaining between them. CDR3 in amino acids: CASSFPGGNTIYF. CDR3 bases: TGTGCCAGCAGTTTTCCGGGAGGAAACACCATATATTTT.

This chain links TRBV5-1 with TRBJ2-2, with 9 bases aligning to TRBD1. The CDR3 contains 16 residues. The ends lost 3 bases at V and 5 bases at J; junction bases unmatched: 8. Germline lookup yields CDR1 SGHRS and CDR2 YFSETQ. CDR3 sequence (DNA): TGCGCCAGCAGCTCTCAGGGACAGGGTAAAACCGGGGAGCTGTTTTTT. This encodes CASSSQGQGKTGELFF.

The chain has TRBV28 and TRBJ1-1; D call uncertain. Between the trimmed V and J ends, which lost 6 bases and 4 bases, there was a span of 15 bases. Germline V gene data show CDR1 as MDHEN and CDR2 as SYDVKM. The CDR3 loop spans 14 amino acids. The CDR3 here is CASSPGWETTEAFF. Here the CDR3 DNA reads TGTGCCAGCAGCCCTGGGTGGGAGACCACTGAAGCTTTCTTT. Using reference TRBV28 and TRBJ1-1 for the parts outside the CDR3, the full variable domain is DVKVTQSSRYLVKRTGEKVFLECVQDMDHENMFWYRQDPGLGLRLIYFSYDVKMKEKGDIPEGYSVSREKKERFSLILESASTNQTSMYLCASSPGWETTEAFFGQGTRLTVV.

CDR3 DNA: TGTGCCAGCAGCCCTTGGGACTCAAATAAGAACACCGGGGAGCTGTTTTTT. Translated: CASSPWDSNKNTGELFF. V is TRBV11-3 and J is TRBJ2-2; D is possibly TRBD2 (6 bases). CDR3 size: 17 residues. The ends were cut back, 5 bases at V and 1 base at J, with 17 bases in the middle. CDR1 and CDR2 from the germline V gene are SGHNT and YENEEA. Together with reference TRBV11-3 and TRBJ2-2, the CDR3 gives the full variable domain: EAGVVQSPRYKIIEKKQPVAFWCNPISGHNTLYWYLQNLGQGPELLIRYENEEAVDDSQLPKDRFSAERLKGVDSTLKIQPAELGDSAVYLCASSPWDSNKNTGELFFGEGSRLTVL.

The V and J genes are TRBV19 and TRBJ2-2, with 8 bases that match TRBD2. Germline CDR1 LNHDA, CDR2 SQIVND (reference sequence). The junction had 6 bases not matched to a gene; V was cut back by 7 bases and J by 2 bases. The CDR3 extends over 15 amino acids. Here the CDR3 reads CASKPLAVNTGELFF. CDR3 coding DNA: TGTGCCAGTAAGCCACTAGCGGTTAACACCGGGGAGCTGTTTTTT.

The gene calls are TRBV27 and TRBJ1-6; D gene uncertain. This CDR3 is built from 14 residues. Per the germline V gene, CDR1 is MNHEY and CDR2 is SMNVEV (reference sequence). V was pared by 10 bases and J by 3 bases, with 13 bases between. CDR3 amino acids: CAIRALNYNSPLHF. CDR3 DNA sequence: TGTGCCATCAGAGCCCTCAACTATAATTCACCCCTCCACTTT.

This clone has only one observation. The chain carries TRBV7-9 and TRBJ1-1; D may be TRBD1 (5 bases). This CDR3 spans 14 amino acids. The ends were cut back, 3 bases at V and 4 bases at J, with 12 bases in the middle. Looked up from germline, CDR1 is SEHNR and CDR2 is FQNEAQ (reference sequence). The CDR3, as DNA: TGTGCCAGCAGCTTGGTCCAGGGAGGCACTGAAGCTTTCTTT. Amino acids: CASSLVQGGTEAFF.

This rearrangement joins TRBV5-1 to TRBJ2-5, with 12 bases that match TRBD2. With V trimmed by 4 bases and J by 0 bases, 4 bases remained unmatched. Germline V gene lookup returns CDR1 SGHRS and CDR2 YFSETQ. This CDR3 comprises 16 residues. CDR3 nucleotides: TGCGCCAGCAGCAAGGGGACTAGCGGGTACCAAGAGACCCAGTACTTC. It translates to CASSKGTSGYQETQYF.

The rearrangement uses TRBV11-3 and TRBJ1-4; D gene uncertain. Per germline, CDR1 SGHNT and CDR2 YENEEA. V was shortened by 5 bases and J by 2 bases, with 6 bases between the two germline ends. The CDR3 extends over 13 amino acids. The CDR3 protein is CASSQRTNEKLFF. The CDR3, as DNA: TGTGCCAGCAGCCAACGGACTAATGAAAAACTGTTTTTT.